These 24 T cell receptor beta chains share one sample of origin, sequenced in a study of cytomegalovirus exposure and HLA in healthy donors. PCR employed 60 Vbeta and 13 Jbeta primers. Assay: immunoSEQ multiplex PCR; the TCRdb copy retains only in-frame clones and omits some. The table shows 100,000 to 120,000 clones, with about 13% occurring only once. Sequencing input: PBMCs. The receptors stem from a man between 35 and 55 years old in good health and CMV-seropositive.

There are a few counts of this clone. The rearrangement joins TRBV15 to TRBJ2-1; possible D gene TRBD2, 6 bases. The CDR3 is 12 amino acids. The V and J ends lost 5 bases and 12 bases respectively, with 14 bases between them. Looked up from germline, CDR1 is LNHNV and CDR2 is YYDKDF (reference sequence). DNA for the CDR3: TGTGCCACCAGCCCTCGGGGGTCGAGGCAGTTCTTC. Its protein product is CATSPRGSRQFF.

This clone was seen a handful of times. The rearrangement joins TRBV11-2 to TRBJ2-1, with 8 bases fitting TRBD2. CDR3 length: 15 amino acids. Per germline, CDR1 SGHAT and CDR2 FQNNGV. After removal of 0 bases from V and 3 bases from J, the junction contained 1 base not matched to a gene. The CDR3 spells CASSLELADYNEQFF. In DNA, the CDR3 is TGTGCCAGCAGCTTAGAACTAGCGGACTACAATGAGCAGTTCTTC.

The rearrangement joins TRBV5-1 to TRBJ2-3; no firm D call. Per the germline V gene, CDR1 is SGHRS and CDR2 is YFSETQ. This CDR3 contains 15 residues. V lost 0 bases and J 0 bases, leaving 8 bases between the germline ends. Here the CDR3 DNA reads TGCGCCAGCAGCTTGGAGCTCGCTAGCACAGATACGCAGTATTTT. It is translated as CASSLELASTDTQYF. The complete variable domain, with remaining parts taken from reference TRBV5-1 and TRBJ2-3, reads KAGVTQTPRYLIKTRGQQVTLSCSPISGHRSVSWYQQTPGQGLQFLFEYFSETQRNKGNFPGRFSGRQFSNSRSEMNVSTLELGDSALYLCASSLELASTDTQYFGPGTRLTVL.

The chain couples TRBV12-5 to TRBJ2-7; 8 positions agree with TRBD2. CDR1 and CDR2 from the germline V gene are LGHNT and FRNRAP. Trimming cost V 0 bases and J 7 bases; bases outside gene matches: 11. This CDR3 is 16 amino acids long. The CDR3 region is CASGLVLSGTGSEQYF. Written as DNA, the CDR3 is TGTGCTAGTGGTTTGGTACTTAGCGGGACTGGGTCAGAGCAGTACTTC.

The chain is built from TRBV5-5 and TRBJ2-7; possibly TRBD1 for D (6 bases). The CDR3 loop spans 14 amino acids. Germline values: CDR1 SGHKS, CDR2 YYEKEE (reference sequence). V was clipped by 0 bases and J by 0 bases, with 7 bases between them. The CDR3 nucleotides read TGTGCCAGCAGCTTGGCAGGGGCCTCCTACGAGCAGTACTTC. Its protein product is CASSLAGASYEQYF.

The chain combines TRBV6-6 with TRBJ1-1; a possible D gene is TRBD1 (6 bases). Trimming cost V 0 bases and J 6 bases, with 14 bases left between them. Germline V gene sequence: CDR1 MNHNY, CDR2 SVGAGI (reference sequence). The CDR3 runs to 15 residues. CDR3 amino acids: CASSYSGQGFSEAFF. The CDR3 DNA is TGTGCCAGCAGTTACTCGGGGCAGGGGTTCTCTGAAGCTTTCTTT.

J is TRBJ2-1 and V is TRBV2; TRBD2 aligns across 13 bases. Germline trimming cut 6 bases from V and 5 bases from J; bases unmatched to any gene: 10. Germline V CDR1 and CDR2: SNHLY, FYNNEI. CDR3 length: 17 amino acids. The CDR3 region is CASSILPGTSGNNEQFF. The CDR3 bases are TGTGCCAGCAGCATACTTCCCGGGACTAGCGGGAACAATGAGCAGTTCTTC.

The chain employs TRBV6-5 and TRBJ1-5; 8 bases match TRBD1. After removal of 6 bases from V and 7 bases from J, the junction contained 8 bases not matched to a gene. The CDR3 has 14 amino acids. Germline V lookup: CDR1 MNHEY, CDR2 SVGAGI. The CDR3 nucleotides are TGTGCCAGCAGCCAAGGACAGGGTCGGCAGCCCCAGCATTTT. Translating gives CASSQGQGRQPQHF.

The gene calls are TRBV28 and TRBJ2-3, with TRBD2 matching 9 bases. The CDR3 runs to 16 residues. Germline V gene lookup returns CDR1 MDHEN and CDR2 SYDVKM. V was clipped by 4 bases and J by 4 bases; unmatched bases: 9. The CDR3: CASSSDRTSVADTQYF. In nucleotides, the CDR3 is TGTGCCAGCAGTTCCGACAGGACTAGCGTGGCAGATACGCAGTATTTT.

Written as DNA, the CDR3 is TGTGCCAGCAGCCGCAGGAACTACGAGCAGTACTTC. It encodes CASSRRNYEQYF. The V gene is TRBV5-8, the J gene TRBJ2-7; D remains unclear. V gave up 4 bases and J gave up 3 bases, with 8 bases separating them. CDR3 length: 12 amino acids. In germline, CDR1 is SGHTS, CDR2 YDEGEE. Combining the CDR3 with reference TRBV5-8 and TRBJ2-7 gives the whole variable domain EAGVTQSPTHLIKTRGQQATLRCSPISGHTSVYWYQQALGLGLQFLLWYDEGEERNRGNFPPRFSGRQFPNYSSELNVNALELEDSALYLCASSRRNYEQYFGPGTRLTVT.

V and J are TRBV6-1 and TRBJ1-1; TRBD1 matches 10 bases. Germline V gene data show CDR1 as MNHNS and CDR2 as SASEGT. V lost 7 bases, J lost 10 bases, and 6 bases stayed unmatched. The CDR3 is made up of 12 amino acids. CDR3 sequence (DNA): TGTGCCAGCATTCTCCGGACAGGGGGAGCTTTCTTT. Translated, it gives CASILRTGGAFF.

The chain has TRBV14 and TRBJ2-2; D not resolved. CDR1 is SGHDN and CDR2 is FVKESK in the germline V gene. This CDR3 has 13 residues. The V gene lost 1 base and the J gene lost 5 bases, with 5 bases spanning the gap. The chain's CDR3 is CASSQVRTGELFF. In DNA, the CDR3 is TGTGCCAGCAGCCAAGTGCGGACCGGGGAGCTGTTTTTT.

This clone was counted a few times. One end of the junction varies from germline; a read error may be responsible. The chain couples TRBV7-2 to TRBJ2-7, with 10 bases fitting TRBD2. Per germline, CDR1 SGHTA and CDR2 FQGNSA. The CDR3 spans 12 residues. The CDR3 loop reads CASSSTSGARDF. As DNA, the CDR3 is TGTGCCAGCAGCTCCACTAGCGGGGCCCGCGACTTC.

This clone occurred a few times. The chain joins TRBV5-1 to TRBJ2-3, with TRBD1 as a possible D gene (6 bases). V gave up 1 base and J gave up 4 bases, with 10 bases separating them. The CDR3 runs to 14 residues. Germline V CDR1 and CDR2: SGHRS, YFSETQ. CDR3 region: CASSLRQGPDTQYF. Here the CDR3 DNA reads TGCGCCAGCAGCTTGCGGCAGGGGCCAGATACGCAGTATTTT.

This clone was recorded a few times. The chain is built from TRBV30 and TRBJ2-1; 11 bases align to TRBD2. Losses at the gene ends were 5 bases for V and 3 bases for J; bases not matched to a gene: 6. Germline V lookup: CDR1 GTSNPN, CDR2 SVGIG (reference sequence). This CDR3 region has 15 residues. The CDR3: CAWGAGTSGYNEQFF. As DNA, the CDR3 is TGTGCCTGGGGAGCGGGGACTAGCGGCTACAATGAGCAGTTCTTC.

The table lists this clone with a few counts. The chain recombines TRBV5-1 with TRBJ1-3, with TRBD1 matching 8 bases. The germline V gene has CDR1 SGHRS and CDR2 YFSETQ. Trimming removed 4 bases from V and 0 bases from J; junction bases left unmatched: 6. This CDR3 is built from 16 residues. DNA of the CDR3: TGCGCCAGCAGCCGACGGACAGGGAACTCTGGAAACACCATATATTTT. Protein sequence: CASSRRTGNSGNTIYF.

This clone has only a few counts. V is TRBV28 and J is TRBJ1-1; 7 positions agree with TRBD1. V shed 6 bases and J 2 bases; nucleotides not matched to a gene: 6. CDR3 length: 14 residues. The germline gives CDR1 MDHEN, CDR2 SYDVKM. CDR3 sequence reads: CASSPGQKNTEAFF. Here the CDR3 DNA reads TGTGCCAGCAGCCCGGGACAGAAAAACACTGAAGCTTTCTTT.

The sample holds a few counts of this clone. CDR3 residues: CAWSGGTSGSYEQYF. CDR3 sequence (DNA): TGTGCCTGGAGTGGGGGGACTAGCGGATCCTACGAGCAGTACTTC. The V and J genes are TRBV30 and TRBJ2-7; 11 positions agree with TRBD2. This CDR3 contains 15 residues. Germline V gene data show CDR1 as GTSNPN and CDR2 as SVGIG (reference sequence). Germline trimming cut 1 base from V and 1 base from J; bases unmatched to any gene: 3.

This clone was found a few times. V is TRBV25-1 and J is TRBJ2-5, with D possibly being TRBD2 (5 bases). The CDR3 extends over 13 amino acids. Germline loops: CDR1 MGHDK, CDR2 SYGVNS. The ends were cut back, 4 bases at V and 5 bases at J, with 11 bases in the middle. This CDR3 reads CASSALGSETQYF. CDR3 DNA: TGTGCCAGCAGTGCGCTGGGGAGTGAGACCCAGTACTTC.

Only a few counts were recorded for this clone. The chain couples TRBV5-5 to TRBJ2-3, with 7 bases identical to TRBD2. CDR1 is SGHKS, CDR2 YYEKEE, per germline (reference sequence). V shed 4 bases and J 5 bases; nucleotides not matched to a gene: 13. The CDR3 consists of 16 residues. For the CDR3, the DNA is TGTGCCAGCAGCCCCGGCAGCGGGATGGGTGGAGATACGCAGTATTTT. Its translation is CASSPGSGMGGDTQYF.

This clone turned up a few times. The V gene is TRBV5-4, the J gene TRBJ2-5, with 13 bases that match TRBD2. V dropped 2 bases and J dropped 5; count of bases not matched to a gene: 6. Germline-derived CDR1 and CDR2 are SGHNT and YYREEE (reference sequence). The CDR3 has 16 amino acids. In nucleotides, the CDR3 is TGTGCCAGCAGCTTAGGACTAGCGGGAGTGGGGGAGACCCAGTACTTC. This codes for CASSLGLAGVGETQYF.

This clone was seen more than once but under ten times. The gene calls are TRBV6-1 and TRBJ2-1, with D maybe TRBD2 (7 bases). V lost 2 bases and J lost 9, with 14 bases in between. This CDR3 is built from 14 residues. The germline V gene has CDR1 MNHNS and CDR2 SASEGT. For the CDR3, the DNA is TGTGCCAGCAGTGAAAGGGCTAGGGGGGGTGAGCAGTTCTTC. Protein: CASSERARGGEQFF.

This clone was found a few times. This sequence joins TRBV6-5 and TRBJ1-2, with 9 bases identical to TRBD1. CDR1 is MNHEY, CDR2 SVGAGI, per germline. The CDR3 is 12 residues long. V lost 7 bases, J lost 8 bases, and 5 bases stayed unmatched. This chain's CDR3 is CASTTGGQGYTF. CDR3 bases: TGTGCCAGCACCACAGGGGGCCAAGGCTACACCTTC.

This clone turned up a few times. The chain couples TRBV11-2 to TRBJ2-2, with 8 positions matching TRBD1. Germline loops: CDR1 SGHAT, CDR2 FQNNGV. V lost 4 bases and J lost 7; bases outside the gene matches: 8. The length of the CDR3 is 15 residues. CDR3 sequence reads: CASSSLWTGYGELFF. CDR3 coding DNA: TGTGCCAGCAGCTCCTTATGGACAGGGTACGGGGAGCTGTTTTTT.